Included here is one T cell receptor (beta chain) sequence, with context. Its target is unknown. This sample was taken from a study of regulatory T cells in long-lasting Graves disease. The wider study: The antithyroid drugs taken by newly diagnosed Graves' patients had been used for under 3 months. Points from the study as a whole: Persistent disease favored TRBV28, TRBJ1-2 and TRBJ2-5.

Sequencing libraries for TCR beta were prepared with iRepertoire HTBI primers and Arm-PCR of CDR3 regions. TCRdb called the multiplex PCR reads again in MiXCR, with one record for every CDR3 protein. The table lists approximately 400,000 distinct CDR3 sequences, roughly a sixth of them singletons. Time point here: newly diagnosed GD, antithyroid drugs for less than 3 months. RNA isolated from PBMCs was used to make the TCR library. Per germline, CDR1 LNHDA and CDR2 SQIVND (reference sequence). The CDR3 has 12 residues. V shed 0 bases and J shed 5 bases, with 4 bases lying between them. This receptor was identified in a female donor with Graves disease. The chain employs TRBV19 and TRBJ2-5; D ambiguous. Sequencing used peripheral blood mononuclear cells (PBMCs), obtained at new diagnosis, from a patient treated with antithyroid drugs. CDR3 sequence reads: CASSIEGETQYF. The CDR3 bases are TGTGCCAGTAGTATAGAAGGGGAGACCCAGTACTTC.